This T cell receptor beta chain derives from a study of blood T cell repertoires in COVID-19. Across the study: COVID-19 samples collected from the United States, Italy and Spain covered acute and convalescent phases. T cells, B-cell-depleted T cells, or PBMCs supplied cDNA or gDNA.

V was pared by 5 bases and J by 4 bases, with 14 bases between. The germline V gene has CDR1 SEHNR and CDR2 FQNEAQ (reference sequence). This CDR3 spans 15 amino acids. Authors' processing steps: Scientists estimated how many nucleated cells there were by amplifying reference gene primers. The assay was immunoSEQ multiplex PCR, and TCRdb's table has in-frame clones only and misses some. The DNA was the basis for D and trimming; V, J and clone size are from that table. Of about 200,000 clones detected, 70% to 90% appear once; the ten largest clones hold 2.2%. Sequencing used peripheral blood. V and J are TRBV7-9 and TRBJ2-2, with D perhaps TRBD1 (6 bases). The clonotype comes from a woman aged 50 to 65 with acute or convalescent COVID-19. This CDR3 reads CASSVTGFGTGELFF. DNA of the CDR3: TGTGCCAGCAGCGTCACAGGGTTTGGCACCGGGGAGCTGTTTTTT.